This is a list of T cell receptor beta chains from one sample in a study of human T cells and chemical hapten exposure. TCRdb re-called the RACE reads through MiXCR, storing one row per CDR3 protein. The profile covers roughly 86,000 distinct CDR3 sequences, with over 9.5% appearing a single time and 2% to 2.5% taken by the ten largest. Sample: whole blood, taken in connection with sensitization to the hapten diphenylcyclopropenone (DPC). These receptors all come from a middle-aged man with alopecia areata. Some clones in this sample may be carry-over from other donors' samples. CDR3s include the opening cysteine and the closing phenylalanine or tryptophan. A D gene is named only where the DNA matches it firmly. Expanded clones get a size class; other rows say once, few or many, or leave the size out.

j_call: TRBJ2-7
clone_size: few
v_call: TRBV6-5
d_call: NA
cdr3_nt: TGTGCCAGCAGTTACTCGGGAGCCTACGAGCAGTACTTC
cdr3_aa: CASSYSGAYEQYF

j_call: TRBJ1-5
clone_size: NA
v_call: TRBV12-3/TRBV12-4
d_call: NA
cdr3_nt: TGTGCCAGCAGTCCCGTTTATCGGGACAAATTCCCCTATGCCCAGCATTTT
cdr3_aa: CASSPVYRDKFPYAQHF

j_call: TRBJ2-5
clone_size: NA
v_call: TRBV12-3/TRBV12-4
d_call: NA
cdr3_nt: TGTGCCAGCAGTTTAGCGGCGGGGGCTGTAGAGACCCAGTACTTC
cdr3_aa: CASSLAAGAVETQYF

j_call: TRBJ2-1
clone_size: NA
v_call: TRBV12-3/TRBV12-4
d_call: NA
cdr3_nt: TGTGCCAGCAGTTTAGATCTGCTAGCGGAGCAGTTCTTC
cdr3_aa: CASSLDLLAEQFF

j_call: TRBJ2-1
clone_size: NA
v_call: TRBV29-1
d_call: NA
cdr3_nt: TGCAGCGTTGATGGTCTTGACTCCTACAATGAGCAGTTCTTC
cdr3_aa: CSVDGLDSYNEQFF

j_call: TRBJ1-1
clone_size: many
v_call: TRBV7-6
d_call: NA
cdr3_nt: TGTGCCAGCAGCTTAACGGTTAACACTGAAGCTTTCTTT
cdr3_aa: CASSLTVNTEAFF

j_call: TRBJ2-3
clone_size: many
v_call: TRBV15
d_call: TRBD1
cdr3_nt: TGTGCCACCAGCCTTCGGACAGGGCGAGGGCCGGCGCAGTATTTT
cdr3_aa: CATSLRTGRGPAQYF

j_call: TRBJ2-5
clone_size: many
v_call: TRBV12-3/TRBV12-4
d_call: TRBD2
cdr3_nt: TGTGCCAGTCCGGGACTAGCGGGAGTCATCCGAGAGACCCAGTACTTC
cdr3_aa: CASPGLAGVIRETQYF

j_call: TRBJ2-7
clone_size: many
v_call: TRBV28
d_call: NA
cdr3_nt: TGTGCCAGCAGTTACTGGGGGGATATCTACGAGCAGTACTTC
cdr3_aa: CASSYWGDIYEQYF

j_call: TRBJ1-6
clone_size: few
v_call: TRBV5-1
d_call: NA
cdr3_nt: TGCGCCAGCAGCTTGTTCCAGGAGAATTCACCCCTCCACTTT
cdr3_aa: CASSLFQENSPLHF

j_call: TRBJ1-1
clone_size: few
v_call: TRBV7-2
d_call: NA
cdr3_nt: TGTGCCAGCAGCTTAGCAGCCGGAGGGATTTACACTGAAGCTTTCTTT
cdr3_aa: CASSLAAGGIYTEAFF

j_call: TRBJ2-2
clone_size: NA
v_call: TRBV4-3
d_call: NA
cdr3_nt: TGCGTCAGCAGCCAAGCCCCTGAGGCCGGGGAGCTGTTTTTT
cdr3_aa: CVSSQAPEAGELFF

j_call: TRBJ1-1
clone_size: NA
v_call: TRBV5-4
d_call: NA
cdr3_nt: TGTGCCAGCAGCTTGGCGGGACTCCCGAACACTGAAGCTTTCTTT
cdr3_aa: CASSLAGLPNTEAFF

j_call: TRBJ2-3
clone_size: NA
v_call: TRBV15
d_call: TRBD2
cdr3_nt: TGTGCCACCAGCAGGCCGGGACTAGCTAGCTACGCGCAGTATTTT
cdr3_aa: CATSRPGLASYAQYF

j_call: TRBJ1-1
clone_size: few
v_call: TRBV9
d_call: NA
cdr3_nt: TGTGCCAGCAGCCCCCCCGGCTACACTGAAGCTTTCTTT
cdr3_aa: CASSPPGYTEAFF

j_call: TRBJ2-1
clone_size: NA
v_call: TRBV7-9
d_call: NA
cdr3_nt: TGTGCCAGCAGCGTTATGAAGGGCGGCTCCTACAATGAGCAGTTCTTC
cdr3_aa: CASSVMKGGSYNEQFF

j_call: TRBJ2-1
clone_size: NA
v_call: TRBV6-2/TRBV6-3
d_call: TRBD2
cdr3_nt: TGTGCCAGCAGTTACTCGCGGGAGGAGTTCTTC
cdr3_aa: CASSYSREEFF

j_call: TRBJ1-2
clone_size: many
v_call: TRBV6-5
d_call: NA
cdr3_nt: TGTGCCAGCAGTGAGGGTTACAGTTATGGCTACACCTTC
cdr3_aa: CASSEGYSYGYTF

j_call: TRBJ1-1
clone_size: NA
v_call: TRBV4-3
d_call: NA
cdr3_nt: TGCGCCAGCAGCCAATTACCAGGGAACACTGAAGCTTTCTTT
cdr3_aa: CASSQLPGNTEAFF

j_call: TRBJ2-3
clone_size: few
v_call: TRBV7-9
d_call: TRBD2
cdr3_nt: TGTGCCGGGAGGGAATACGTGACAGATACGCAGTATTTT
cdr3_aa: CAGREYVTDTQYF

j_call: TRBJ1-1
clone_size: few
v_call: TRBV5-1
d_call: NA
cdr3_nt: TGCGCCAGCAGCCCGAGAAGGGGTTCGGACACTGAAGCTTTCTTT
cdr3_aa: CASSPRRGSDTEAFF

j_call: TRBJ2-5
clone_size: NA
v_call: TRBV5-1
d_call: NA
cdr3_nt: TGCGCCAGCGGGGACAATAAAGAGACCCAGTACTTC
cdr3_aa: CASGDNKETQYF

j_call: TRBJ2-5
clone_size: NA
v_call: TRBV29-1
d_call: NA
cdr3_nt: TGCAGCGTCGACAGCGTCCAAGAGACCCAGTACTTC
cdr3_aa: CSVDSVQETQYF

j_call: TRBJ2-2
clone_size: many
v_call: TRBV29-1
d_call: TRBD2
cdr3_nt: TGCAGCGTTGGCCGGGGGGGCGGAGCCGGGGAGCTGTTTTTT
cdr3_aa: CSVGRGGGAGELFF

j_call: TRBJ1-2
clone_size: few
v_call: TRBV12-3/TRBV12-4
d_call: NA
cdr3_nt: TGTGCCAGCAGTTTCTTCCTAGCTCCCTATGGCTACACCTTC
cdr3_aa: CASSFFLAPYGYTF

j_call: TRBJ2-2
clone_size: few
v_call: TRBV29-1
d_call: NA
cdr3_nt: TGCAGCGTTCAACTTACAGGTCCCTCGCGAAACACCGGGGAGCTGTTTTTT
cdr3_aa: CSVQLTGPSRNTGELFF

j_call: TRBJ2-3
clone_size: NA
v_call: TRBV18
d_call: NA
cdr3_nt: TGTGCCAGCTCCCCGGACTACCTAAGGGCAGATACGCAGTATTTT
cdr3_aa: CASSPDYLRADTQYF

j_call: TRBJ2-3
clone_size: NA
v_call: TRBV4-3
d_call: NA
cdr3_nt: TGCGCCAGCAGCCAAGATCGGATAGCTAGAGCAGATACGCAGTATTTT
cdr3_aa: CASSQDRIARADTQYF

j_call: TRBJ2-3
clone_size: NA
v_call: TRBV5-4
d_call: NA
cdr3_nt: TGTGCCAGCAGCTTGAGCCTCGGGGCAGATACGCAGTATTTT
cdr3_aa: CASSLSLGADTQYF

j_call: TRBJ2-7
clone_size: many
v_call: TRBV20-1
d_call: TRBD2
cdr3_nt: TGCAGTGCTAGAGTTGGGACTAGCGGGAACTACGAGCAGTACTTC
cdr3_aa: CSARVGTSGNYEQYF

j_call: TRBJ1-4
clone_size: few
v_call: TRBV15
d_call: TRBD1
cdr3_nt: TGTGCCACCAGCAGAGATCCGGCAGGGGGTACCGCTAATGAAAAACTGTTTTTT
cdr3_aa: CATSRDPAGGTANEKLFF

j_call: TRBJ1-6
clone_size: few
v_call: TRBV7-6
d_call: NA
cdr3_nt: TGTGCCAGCAGCCCGGGTGGAGGGCTGACTAATTCACCCCTCCACTTT
cdr3_aa: CASSPGGGLTNSPLHF

j_call: TRBJ2-7
clone_size: NA
v_call: TRBV3-1
d_call: TRBD1
cdr3_nt: TGTGCCAGCAGCCAAGGCTTGGGACAGTACTCCTACGAGCAGTACTTC
cdr3_aa: CASSQGLGQYSYEQYF

j_call: TRBJ2-3
clone_size: NA
v_call: TRBV19
d_call: NA
cdr3_nt: TGTGCCAGTAGTATAGATCAGCTTCTGGGACGGCCAAGCACAGATACGCAGTATTTT
cdr3_aa: CASSIDQLLGRPSTDTQYF

j_call: TRBJ1-1
clone_size: few
v_call: TRBV5-4
d_call: NA
cdr3_nt: TGTGCCAGCAGCCCAGACCCCGTTAGATTGACTGAAGCTTTCTTT
cdr3_aa: CASSPDPVRLTEAFF

j_call: TRBJ2-3
clone_size: NA
v_call: TRBV6-2/TRBV6-3
d_call: NA
cdr3_nt: TGTGCCAGCAGTTACCTCCTGACAATCACAGATACGCAGTATTTT
cdr3_aa: CASSYLLTITDTQYF

j_call: TRBJ2-7
clone_size: few
v_call: TRBV4-3
d_call: NA
cdr3_nt: TGCGCCAGCAGCCAATCCGGCCCGGGGGACTACGAGCAGTACTTC
cdr3_aa: CASSQSGPGDYEQYF

j_call: TRBJ1-3
clone_size: NA
v_call: TRBV12-3/TRBV12-4
d_call: NA
cdr3_nt: TGTGCCAGCACCTCACGACGGGGAAACACCATATATTTT
cdr3_aa: CASTSRRGNTIYF

j_call: TRBJ2-3
clone_size: few
v_call: TRBV20-1
d_call: TRBD2
cdr3_nt: TGCAGTGCTAGGGGTTTACTAGCGGAGACAGATACGCAGTATTTT
cdr3_aa: CSARGLLAETDTQYF

j_call: TRBJ1-3
clone_size: NA
v_call: TRBV14
d_call: NA
cdr3_nt: TGTGCCAGCAGCCCGCCCGGCCTCTCTGGAAACACCATATATTTT
cdr3_aa: CASSPPGLSGNTIYF

j_call: TRBJ2-7
clone_size: NA
v_call: TRBV6-2/TRBV6-3
d_call: NA
cdr3_nt: TGTGCCAGCAGTTACTCGTACGGGACTCACTACGAGCAGTACTTC
cdr3_aa: CASSYSYGTHYEQYF

j_call: TRBJ2-3
clone_size: many
v_call: TRBV11-2
d_call: TRBD2
cdr3_nt: TGTGCCAGCAGCTTAGGTGGACTAGCAGGCACAGATACGCAGTATTTT
cdr3_aa: CASSLGGLAGTDTQYF

j_call: TRBJ1-1
clone_size: NA
v_call: TRBV28
d_call: TRBD1
cdr3_nt: TGTGCCAGCAGTTCACCCGGGACAGGGACCACTGAAGCTTTCTTT
cdr3_aa: CASSSPGTGTTEAFF

j_call: TRBJ2-3
clone_size: NA
v_call: TRBV29-1
d_call: NA
cdr3_nt: TGCAGCGTTGTGTGGAACTATTGGGAACGAGATACGCAGTATTTT
cdr3_aa: CSVVWNYWERDTQYF

j_call: TRBJ1-3
clone_size: NA
v_call: TRBV5-1
d_call: TRBD1
cdr3_nt: TGCGCCAGCAGCGATGGGACAGGGGGTTTCTCTGGAAACACCATATATTTT
cdr3_aa: CASSDGTGGFSGNTIYF

j_call: TRBJ2-2
clone_size: few
v_call: TRBV20-1
d_call: NA
cdr3_nt: TGCAGTGCCGCCCCGGGACTCTCGACCGGGGAGCTGTTTTTT
cdr3_aa: CSAAPGLSTGELFF

j_call: TRBJ2-5
clone_size: few
v_call: TRBV28
d_call: NA
cdr3_nt: TGTGCCAGCAGTCCCGTTCTACAGGGGAGGGGGGAGACCCAGTACTTC
cdr3_aa: CASSPVLQGRGETQYF

j_call: TRBJ1-1
clone_size: few
v_call: TRBV20-1
d_call: NA
cdr3_nt: TGCAGTGCTAGAGATTGGTTCCAGCCTAACACTGAAGCTTTCTTT
cdr3_aa: CSARDWFQPNTEAFF

j_call: TRBJ2-1
clone_size: NA
v_call: TRBV29-1
d_call: NA
cdr3_nt: TGCAGCGTTGGAAACAATGAGCAGTTCTTC
cdr3_aa: CSVGNNEQFF

j_call: TRBJ2-3
clone_size: few
v_call: TRBV20-1
d_call: TRBD2
cdr3_nt: TGCAGTGCTAGTCTGGCTAGCGGGAGCACAGATACGCAGTATTTT
cdr3_aa: CSASLASGSTDTQYF

j_call: TRBJ1-2
clone_size: NA
v_call: TRBV20-1
d_call: NA
cdr3_nt: TGCAGTGCTAGTAGAGAAAACTATGGCTACACCTTC
cdr3_aa: CSASRENYGYTF

j_call: TRBJ1-1
clone_size: few
v_call: TRBV7-9
d_call: TRBD1
cdr3_nt: TGTGCCAGCAGCACACAGGGGGCGCGGGCTTTCTTT
cdr3_aa: CASSTQGARAFF

j_call: TRBJ2-1
clone_size: NA
v_call: TRBV7-9
d_call: TRBD2
cdr3_nt: TGTGCCAGCTCTCGGCGGGAGGGTTTTTATGAGCAGTTCTTC
cdr3_aa: CASSRREGFYEQFF